These T cell receptor beta chains were read from a single sample in a study of CD8+CD57+ T cells in acquired aplastic anemia. Via MiXCR, TCRdb re-called the reads, giving one row per CDR3 protein. The repertoire holds 250,000 to 350,000 distinct CDR3 sequences, with under 65% as singletons. Sequencing was done on a sample of sorted CD4+, CD8+, or CD8+CD57+ T cells (not recorded which) from PBMCs. The receptors come from a human donor with aplastic anemia. Both conserved end residues are part of each CDR3. The order of the fields is CDR3 protein, CDR3 DNA, clone size, D gene, V gene, J gene. D genes are given only for firm matches. The size entry is marked missing in some rows and otherwise reads once, few, many or a size class.

CDR3 protein: CASSERGTGGTQYF; CDR3 DNA: TGTGCCAGCAGTGAAAGGGGCACCGGGGGGACCCAGTACTTC; clone size: NA; D gene: NA; V gene: TRBV2; J gene: TRBJ2-5
CDR3 protein: CASSPWDREYGGAFF; CDR3 DNA: TGTGCCAGCAGCCCCTGGGACAGGGAGTACGGTGGAGCTTTCTTT; clone size: NA; D gene: TRBD1; V gene: TRBV11-3; J gene: TRBJ1-1
CDR3 protein: CASSLTSGEFETQYF; CDR3 DNA: TGTGCCAGCAGCTTAACTAGCGGGGAGTTCGAGACCCAGTACTTC; clone size: many; D gene: TRBD2; V gene: TRBV7-2; J gene: TRBJ2-5
CDR3 protein: CASSIAGGITDTQYF; CDR3 DNA: TGTGCCAGTAGTATTGCCGGGGGGATCACAGATACGCAGTATTTT; clone size: NA; D gene: TRBD2; V gene: TRBV19; J gene: TRBJ2-3
CDR3 protein: CASSERENGPYNEQFF; CDR3 DNA: TGTGCCAGCAGTGAAAGGGAGAACGGACCTTACAATGAGCAGTTCTTC; clone size: few; D gene: NA; V gene: TRBV25-1; J gene: TRBJ2-1
CDR3 protein: CASSLGGGYNEQFF; CDR3 DNA: TGCGCCAGCAGCTTGGGCGGGGGTTACAATGAGCAGTTCTTC; clone size: many; D gene: TRBD2; V gene: TRBV5-1; J gene: TRBJ2-1
CDR3 protein: CAISESSEQFF; CDR3 DNA: TGTGCCATCAGTGAGTCTAGTGAGCAGTTCTTC; clone size: few; D gene: NA; V gene: TRBV10-3; J gene: TRBJ2-1
CDR3 protein: CASSFLPLARTDTQYF; CDR3 DNA: TGTGCCAGCAGCTTCCTCCCCCTGGCGCGCACAGATACGCAGTATTTT; clone size: NA; D gene: NA; V gene: TRBV7-9; J gene: TRBJ2-3
CDR3 protein: CASRHREVGLRGYGYTF; CDR3 DNA: TGTGCCAGCAGGCACAGGGAAGTGGGGTTAAGGGGCTATGGCTACACCTTC; clone size: NA; D gene: NA; V gene: TRBV10-3; J gene: TRBJ1-2
CDR3 protein: CATLAERTGMNTEAFF; CDR3 DNA: TGTGCCACCCTCGCTGAGAGGACAGGCATGAACACTGAAGCTTTCTTT; clone size: NA; D gene: TRBD1; V gene: TRBV10-3; J gene: TRBJ1-1
CDR3 protein: CASRWQGLATDTQYF; CDR3 DNA: TGTGCCAGCAGGTGGCAGGGACTAGCAACAGATACGCAGTATTTT; clone size: many; D gene: TRBD2; V gene: TRBV12-3/TRBV12-4; J gene: TRBJ2-3
CDR3 protein: CASSHQGVLGEQYF; CDR3 DNA: TGTGCCAGCAGCCACCAGGGCGTCTTGGGCGAGCAGTACTTC; clone size: NA; D gene: NA; V gene: TRBV7-9; J gene: TRBJ2-7
CDR3 protein: CASSSGGTANVLTF; CDR3 DNA: TGCGCCAGCAGCTCTGGAGGGACAGCCAACGTCCTGACTTTC; clone size: many; D gene: NA; V gene: TRBV5-1; J gene: TRBJ2-6
CDR3 protein: CATLPSNLNNYGYTF; CDR3 DNA: TGTGCCACCCTACCTTCTAATTTGAATAACTATGGCTACACCTTC; clone size: NA; D gene: NA; V gene: TRBV2; J gene: TRBJ1-2
CDR3 protein: CSASPTSGGAYEQYF; CDR3 DNA: TGCAGTGCTAGCCCGACTAGCGGGGGGGCCTACGAGCAGTACTTC; clone size: NA; D gene: TRBD2; V gene: TRBV20-1; J gene: TRBJ2-7
CDR3 protein: CASGGRGIYYNEQFF; CDR3 DNA: TGTGCCAGTGGGGGCAGGGGCATCTATTACAATGAGCAGTTCTTC; clone size: NA; D gene: NA; V gene: TRBV19; J gene: TRBJ2-1
CDR3 protein: CSAPEIGTGDYGCTF; CDR3 DNA: TGCAGTGCTCCAGAGATTGGGACAGGGGATTATGGCTGCACCTTC; clone size: NA; D gene: TRBD1; V gene: TRBV20-1; J gene: TRBJ1-2
CDR3 protein: CASSGVGLGNGYTF; CDR3 DNA: TGTGCCAGCTCGGGGGTGGGACTAGGAAATGGCTACACCTTC; clone size: NA; D gene: NA; V gene: TRBV12-3/TRBV12-4; J gene: TRBJ1-2
CDR3 protein: CASSDLPSSNEQFF; CDR3 DNA: TGTGCCAGCAGTGACTTGCCCTCGAGCAATGAGCAGTTCTTC; clone size: many; D gene: NA; V gene: TRBV25-1; J gene: TRBJ2-1
CDR3 protein: CSVYRVNYGYTF; CDR3 DNA: TGCAGCGTTTACAGGGTTAACTATGGCTACACCTTC; clone size: NA; D gene: NA; V gene: TRBV29-1; J gene: TRBJ1-2
CDR3 protein: CASSGYKNTEAFF; CDR3 DNA: TGTGCCAGCAGCGGATACAAGAACACTGAAGCTTTCTTT; clone size: NA; D gene: NA; V gene: TRBV7-2; J gene: TRBJ1-1
CDR3 protein: CASSLTQDDGYTF; CDR3 DNA: TGTGCCAGCAGCTTAACCCAGGACGATGGCTACACCTTC; clone size: NA; D gene: NA; V gene: TRBV7-3; J gene: TRBJ1-2
CDR3 protein: CAMGQGAYEQYF; CDR3 DNA: TGTGCCATGGGACAGGGGGCCTACGAGCAGTACTTC; clone size: once; D gene: TRBD1; V gene: TRBV24-1; J gene: TRBJ2-7
CDR3 protein: CASTQDQGTNTEAFF; CDR3 DNA: TGTGCCAGCACCCAGGACCAGGGGACGAACACTGAAGCTTTCTTT; clone size: NA; D gene: NA; V gene: TRBV7-6; J gene: TRBJ1-1
CDR3 protein: CASSPRGQGNYGYTF; CDR3 DNA: TGTGCCAGCAGCCCCAGAGGTCAGGGGAACTATGGCTACACCTTC; clone size: NA; D gene: NA; V gene: TRBV7-9; J gene: TRBJ1-2
CDR3 protein: CASSIIRYQPQHF; CDR3 DNA: TGTGCCAGCAGCATTATTCGGTATCAGCCCCAGCATTTT; clone size: few; D gene: NA; V gene: TRBV7-8; J gene: TRBJ1-5
CDR3 protein: CSVEDRAGDLAFF; CDR3 DNA: TGCAGCGTTGAAGACAGGGCGGGAGATTTGGCTTTCTTT; clone size: NA; D gene: NA; V gene: TRBV29-1; J gene: TRBJ1-1
CDR3 protein: CSVPLANNEQFF; CDR3 DNA: TGCAGCGTCCCCCTAGCGAACAATGAGCAGTTCTTC; clone size: many; D gene: NA; V gene: TRBV29-1; J gene: TRBJ2-1
CDR3 protein: CAASDSKAGTAEASF; CDR3 DNA: TGTGCCGCCAGTGATTCCAAAGCCGGGACAGCGGAAGCTTCCTTT; clone size: NA; D gene: TRBD1; V gene: TRBV24-1; J gene: TRBJ1-1
CDR3 protein: CASSSTGTPYEQYF; CDR3 DNA: TGTGCCAGCAGCTCAACAGGTACACCCTACGAGCAGTACTTC; clone size: many; D gene: NA; V gene: TRBV5-8; J gene: TRBJ2-7
CDR3 protein: CASRKAGGTYEQYF; CDR3 DNA: TGTGCCAGCAGGAAAGCGGGGGGAACCTACGAGCAGTACTTC; clone size: NA; D gene: TRBD2; V gene: TRBV12-3/TRBV12-4; J gene: TRBJ2-7
CDR3 protein: CASSAGVRGEQYF; CDR3 DNA: TGTGCCAGCAGCGCCGGGGTCAGGGGCGAGCAGTACTTC; clone size: NA; D gene: NA; V gene: TRBV7-3; J gene: TRBJ2-7
CDR3 protein: CASSQETVSGNTF; CDR3 DNA: TGCGCCAGCAGCCAAGAGACAGTATCTGGAAACACCTTC; clone size: NA; D gene: NA; V gene: TRBV4-1; J gene: TRBJ1-2
CDR3 protein: CASSLVLRNTDTQCF; CDR3 DNA: TGTGCCAGCAGCTTAGTTCTGAGAAACACAGATACGCAGTGTTTT; clone size: NA; D gene: NA; V gene: TRBV7-6; J gene: TRBJ2-3
CDR3 protein: CASSPPGDRSQPQHF; CDR3 DNA: TGTGCCAGCAGCCCCCCGGGGGACAGGTCACAGCCCCAGCATTTT; clone size: NA; D gene: TRBD1; V gene: TRBV7-2; J gene: TRBJ1-5
CDR3 protein: CASSMSGQGNTGELFF; CDR3 DNA: TGTGCCAGTAGTATGTCCGGACAGGGGAACACCGGGGAGCTGTTTTTT; clone size: NA; D gene: TRBD1; V gene: TRBV19; J gene: TRBJ2-2
CDR3 protein: CASVRAGRSTDTQYF; CDR3 DNA: TGTGCCAGCGTACGGGCAGGACGGAGCACAGATACGCAGTATTTT; clone size: many; D gene: NA; V gene: TRBV12-3/TRBV12-4; J gene: TRBJ2-3
CDR3 protein: CASSPIPEGMAFF; CDR3 DNA: TGTGCCAGCAGCCCGATCCCGGAGGGGATGGCTTTCTTT; clone size: NA; D gene: NA; V gene: TRBV7-3; J gene: TRBJ1-1
CDR3 protein: CASSLGGIGDSPLHF; CDR3 DNA: TGTGCCAGCAGCTTAGGGGGGATCGGGGATTCACCCCTCCACTTT; clone size: NA; D gene: NA; V gene: TRBV7-9; J gene: TRBJ1-6
CDR3 protein: CASSLEGGAGNTIYF; CDR3 DNA: TGTGCCAGCAGCTTAGAAGGGGGTGCTGGAAACACCATATATTTT; clone size: few; D gene: NA; V gene: TRBV7-6; J gene: TRBJ1-3
CDR3 protein: CATSDRIGLAGVNEQFF; CDR3 DNA: TGTGCCACCAGTGACCGAATCGGACTAGCGGGAGTCAATGAGCAGTTCTTC; clone size: few; D gene: TRBD2; V gene: TRBV24-1; J gene: TRBJ2-1
CDR3 protein: CASSLPGPSTDTQYF; CDR3 DNA: TGCGCCAGCAGCTTACCGGGACCGAGCACAGATACGCAGTATTTT; clone size: once; D gene: NA; V gene: TRBV5-1; J gene: TRBJ2-3
CDR3 protein: CASSLKTGREAFF; CDR3 DNA: TGTGCCAGCAGTTTAAAGACAGGGCGAGAAGCTTTCTTT; clone size: many; D gene: TRBD1; V gene: TRBV12-3/TRBV12-4; J gene: TRBJ1-1
CDR3 protein: CASNRDSATYEQYF; CDR3 DNA: TGTGCCAGCAACCGGGACAGTGCGACCTACGAGCAGTACTTC; clone size: many; D gene: TRBD1; V gene: TRBV9; J gene: TRBJ2-7
CDR3 protein: CSASMYYEQYF; CDR3 DNA: TGCAGTGCTAGCATGTACTACGAGCAGTACTTC; clone size: NA; D gene: NA; V gene: TRBV20-1; J gene: TRBJ2-7
CDR3 protein: CASSQSRGETQYF; CDR3 DNA: TGTGCCAGCAGCCAATCCCGGGGGGAGACCCAGTACTTC; clone size: few; D gene: NA; V gene: TRBV9; J gene: TRBJ2-5
CDR3 protein: CASSLVGGAEGYTF; CDR3 DNA: TGTGCCAGCAGCTTGGTTGGGGGCGCGGAGGGCTACACCTTC; clone size: many; D gene: NA; V gene: TRBV7-9; J gene: TRBJ1-2
CDR3 protein: CASSYPSGTGDTQYF; CDR3 DNA: TGTGCCAGCAGCTACCCTAGCGGGACCGGAGATACGCAGTATTTT; clone size: few; D gene: TRBD2; V gene: TRBV3-1; J gene: TRBJ2-3
CDR3 protein: CASRHKDRQAHEQFF; CDR3 DNA: TGTGCCAGCAGGCACAAGGACCGTCAGGCCCATGAGCAGTTCTTC; clone size: NA; D gene: NA; V gene: TRBV2; J gene: TRBJ2-1
CDR3 protein: CASSPQPTNTGELFF; CDR3 DNA: TGTGCCAGCAGCCCCCAGCCGACGAACACCGGGGAGCTGTTTTTT; clone size: many; D gene: NA; V gene: TRBV7-7; J gene: TRBJ2-2
CDR3 protein: CATSKGFGELFF; CDR3 DNA: TGTGCCACCTCCAAGGGCTTCGGGGAGCTGTTTTTT; clone size: many; D gene: NA; V gene: TRBV19; J gene: TRBJ2-2
CDR3 protein: CASSSLGGGGELFF; CDR3 DNA: TGTGCCAGCAGCTCTCTGGGCGGGGGCGGGGAGCTGTTTTTT; clone size: once; D gene: TRBD2; V gene: TRBV7-3; J gene: TRBJ2-2
CDR3 protein: CAWSDQETQYF; CDR3 DNA: TGTGCCTGGAGTGATCAGGAGACCCAGTACTTC; clone size: few; D gene: NA; V gene: TRBV30; J gene: TRBJ2-5
CDR3 protein: CASSTDSLETQYF; CDR3 DNA: TGTGCCAGCAGCACAGACTCGCTAGAGACCCAGTACTTC; clone size: NA; D gene: NA; V gene: TRBV9; J gene: TRBJ2-5